This T cell receptor beta chain derives from a study of shared clonotypes between healthy human individuals. The germline gives CDR1 SGHRS, CDR2 YFSETQ. The CDR3 is made up of 17 amino acids. V was pared by 4 bases and J by 0 bases, with 17 bases between. The protocol was immunoSEQ multiplex PCR, while the TCRdb copy is restricted to in-frame clones and leaves out a portion. The table has approximately 1,500,000 clones, more than 95% seen once. The source of this sequence is a man aged 25-45 years in good health. Sample: naive CD4+ T cells sorted from blood. The subset here: CD45RA+ positively selected. The rearrangement uses TRBV5-1 and TRBJ2-1; tentative D call: TRBD1 (7 bases). The CDR3, as DNA: TGCGCCAGCAGCAGCAGGCGGGACAGCAGCTCCTACAATGAGCAGTTCTTC. Protein sequence: CASSSRRDSSSYNEQFF.